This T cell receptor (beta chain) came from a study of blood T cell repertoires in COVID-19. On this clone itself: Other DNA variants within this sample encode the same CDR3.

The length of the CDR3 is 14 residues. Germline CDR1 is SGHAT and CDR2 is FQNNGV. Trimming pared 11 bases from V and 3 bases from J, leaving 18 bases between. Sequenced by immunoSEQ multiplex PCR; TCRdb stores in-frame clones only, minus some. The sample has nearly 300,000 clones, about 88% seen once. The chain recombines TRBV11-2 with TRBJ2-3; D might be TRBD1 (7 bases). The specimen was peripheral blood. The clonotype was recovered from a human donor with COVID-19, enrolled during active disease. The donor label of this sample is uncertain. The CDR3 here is CASGGRISTDTQYF. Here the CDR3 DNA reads TGTGCCTCAGGGGGGCGGATTAGTACAGATACGCAGTATTTT. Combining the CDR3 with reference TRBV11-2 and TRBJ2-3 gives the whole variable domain EAGVAQSPRYKIIEKRQSVAFWCNPISGHATLYWYQQILGQGPKLLIQFQNNGVVDDSQLPKDRFSAERLKGVDSTLKIQPAKLEDSAVYLCASGGRISTDTQYFGPGTRLTVL.